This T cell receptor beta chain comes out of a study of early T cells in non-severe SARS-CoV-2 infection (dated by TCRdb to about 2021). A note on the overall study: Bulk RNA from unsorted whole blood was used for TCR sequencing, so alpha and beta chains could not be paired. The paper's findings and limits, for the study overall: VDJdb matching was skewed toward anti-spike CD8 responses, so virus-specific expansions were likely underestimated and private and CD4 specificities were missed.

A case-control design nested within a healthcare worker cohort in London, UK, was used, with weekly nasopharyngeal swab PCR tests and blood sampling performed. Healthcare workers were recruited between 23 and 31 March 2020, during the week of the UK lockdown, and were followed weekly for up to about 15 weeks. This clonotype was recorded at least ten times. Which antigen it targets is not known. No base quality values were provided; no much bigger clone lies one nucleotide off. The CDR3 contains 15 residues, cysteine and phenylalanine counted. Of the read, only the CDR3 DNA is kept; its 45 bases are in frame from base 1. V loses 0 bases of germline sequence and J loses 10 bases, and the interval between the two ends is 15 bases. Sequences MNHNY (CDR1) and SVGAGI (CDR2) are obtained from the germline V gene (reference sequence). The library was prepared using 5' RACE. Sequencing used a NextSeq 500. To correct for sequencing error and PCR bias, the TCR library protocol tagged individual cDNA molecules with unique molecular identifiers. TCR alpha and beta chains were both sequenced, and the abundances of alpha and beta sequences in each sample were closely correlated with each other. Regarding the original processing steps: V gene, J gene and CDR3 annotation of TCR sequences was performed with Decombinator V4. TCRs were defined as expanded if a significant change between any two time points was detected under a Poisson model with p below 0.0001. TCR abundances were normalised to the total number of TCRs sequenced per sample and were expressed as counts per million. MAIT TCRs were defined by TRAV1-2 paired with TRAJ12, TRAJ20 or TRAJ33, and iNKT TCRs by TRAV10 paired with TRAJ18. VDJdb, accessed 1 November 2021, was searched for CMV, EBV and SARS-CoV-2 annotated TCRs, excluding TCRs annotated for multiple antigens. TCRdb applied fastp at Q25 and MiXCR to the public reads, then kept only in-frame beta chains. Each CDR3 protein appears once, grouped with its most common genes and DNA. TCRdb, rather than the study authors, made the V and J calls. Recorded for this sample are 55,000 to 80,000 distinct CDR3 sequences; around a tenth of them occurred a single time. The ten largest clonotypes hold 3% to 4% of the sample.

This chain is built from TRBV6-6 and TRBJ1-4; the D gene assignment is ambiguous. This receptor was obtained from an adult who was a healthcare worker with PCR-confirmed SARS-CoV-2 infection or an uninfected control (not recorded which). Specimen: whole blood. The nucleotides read TGTGCCAGCAGTTACTCAACTCGTTTATCAGGAAAACTGTTTTTT. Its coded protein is CASSYSTRLSGKLFF.